This T cell receptor beta chain was recorded in a study of long-term antiretroviral therapy in people with HIV. Samples were assayed with immunoSEQ v3.0 at survey level. Profiled with immunoSEQ multiplex PCR; TCRdb holds only in-frame clones, not every one. The sample shows about 22,000 clones, approximately 86% of them seen only once. Germline CDR1 and CDR2: SGDLS and YYNGEE. CDR3 length: 17 amino acids. V was trimmed by 3 bases and J by 5 bases, leaving 21 bases between them. Study results and caveats: No data on ART adherence, viral resistance or therapy changes.

At minimum, one pre-ART and two post-ART PBMC samples were obtained from each donor. HIV-positive participants were all treated in the United States. This clone was recorded once. Its antigen is not identified. The TCR comes from a man between 50 and 59 years old with HIV. The chain has TRBV9 and TRBJ2-1, with D possibly TRBD1 on 6 matching bases. The sequenced sample was unsorted PBMCs, obtained at the start of antiretroviral therapy. As DNA, the CDR3 is TGTGCCAGCAGCGCGACAGGAACCATACTTCTCCACAATGAGCAGTTCTTC. This gives the protein CASSATGTILLHNEQFF.